This note documents a single TCR beta chain sequence. The protocol was immunoSEQ multiplex PCR, while the TCRdb copy is restricted to in-frame clones and leaves out a portion. The sample consists of approximately 490,000 clones, around 78% of them appearing once. The data stem from a study of shared T cell receptors in the human thymus. The germline V gene encodes CDR1 SGHTA and CDR2 FQGNSA. The CDR3 is 19 residues long. V shed 6 bases, J shed 5 bases, and the junction held 22 bases outside the gene matches. The sample was also reused in another study, on human thymus T cells. That work states: Thymic material originated from resections removed in the course of corrective heart surgery. Gene usage (both V and J) appeared biased in thymic and blood repertoires.

This TCR was sampled from a boy under three years old with a congenital heart defect. The material sequenced was thymocytes. V and J are TRBV7-2 and TRBJ2-5; 9 nucleotides line up with TRBD2. This CDR3 reads CASSPSSGTNNRWEETQYF. Here the CDR3 DNA reads TGTGCCAGCAGTCCCTCTAGCGGGACTAACAACCGATGGGAGGAGACCCAGTACTTC.